These 6 T cell receptor beta chains were all obtained from the same sample, sequenced in a study of metastatic and nonmetastatic thyroid tumors. Among the patients, none had received any treatment before thyroid surgery. TCRdb reprocessed the PCR reads via MiXCR. The sample lists over 20,000 clones, 20% to 30% seen once, with about 16% in the top ten. Sequencing was performed on blood. The receptors originated from a male donor with papillary thyroid cancer or a benign thyroid nodule (not recorded which). Some clones in this sample may be carry-over from other donors' samples.

The chain is built from TRBV6-2 or TRBV6-3 and TRBJ1-2, with D uncertain. V was trimmed by 0 bases and J by 2 bases, leaving 22 bases between them. This CDR3 region has 19 residues. Per the germline V gene, CDR1 is MNHEY and CDR2 is SVGEGT. The CDR3 bases are TGTGCCAGCAGTTACTCCCGTACTGCTTCTCATTGGGTAAACTATGGCTACACCTTC. Protein sequence: CASSYSRTASHWVNYGYTF.

Within the sample, this clone is medium-sized (0.01 to 0.1%). CDR3 loop: CASIPRAADQNYGYTF. The CDR3 nucleotides are TGTGCCAGCATCCCGAGGGCAGCGGACCAAAACTATGGCTACACCTTC. The genes are TRBV6-2 or TRBV6-3 and TRBJ1-2, with D hard to call. The CDR3 covers 16 residues. V was trimmed by 7 bases and J by 2 bases, leaving 20 bases between them. CDR1 MNHEY and CDR2 SVGEGT come from the germline V gene.

The chain joins TRBV20-1 to TRBJ2-5, with 10 bases that match TRBD1. CDR1 and CDR2 from the germline V gene are DFQATT and SNEGSKA (reference sequence). After removal of 1 base from V and 5 bases from J, the junction contained 10 bases not matched to a gene. There are 16 residues in the CDR3. In nucleotides, the CDR3 is TGCAGTGCTAGAGTTGAGGGACAGGGGACGAGCGAGACCCAGTACTTC. It is translated as CSARVEGQGTSETQYF.

This clone was picked up many times. The rearrangement links TRBV25-1 to TRBJ1-2; unclear D gene. V lost 3 bases and J lost 1, with 0 bases in between. The V gene's germline CDR1 is MGHDK and CDR2 SYGVNS. The CDR3 has 11 residues. For the CDR3, the DNA is TGTGCCAGCAGTGATAACTATGGCTACACCTTC. Its protein product is CASSDNYGYTF.

This clone has at least ten counts. The rearrangement links TRBV19 to TRBJ2-3, with 7 bases that match TRBD1. The CDR3 sequence is 15 residues long. Looked up from germline, CDR1 is LNHDA and CDR2 is SQIVND (reference sequence). J was trimmed by 4 bases and V by 4 bases; bases with no gene match: 8. This CDR3 is CASSKQGRISDTQYF. In DNA, the CDR3 is TGTGCCAGTAGTAAACAGGGGAGAATTTCAGATACGCAGTATTTT. Filled out from reference TRBV19 and TRBJ2-3, the complete variable domain reads DGGITQSPKYLFRKEGQNVTLSCEQNLNHDAMYWYRQDPGQGLRLIYYSQIVNDFQKGDIAEGYSVSREKKESFPLTVTSAQKNPTAFYLCASSKQGRISDTQYFGPGTRLTVL.

This clone was seen repeatedly, ten times or more. A much larger clone lies a single base off, so this may be a read error. This chain uses TRBV6-2 or TRBV6-3 with TRBJ2-7; the match to TRBD2 covers 9 bases. The CDR3 loop spans 14 amino acids. CDR1 is MNHEY and CDR2 is SVGEGT in the germline V gene. The CDR3 sequence is CASQEREVGYGQYF. The CDR3 region has the DNA TGTGCCAGTCAGGAGCGGGAGGTTGGTTACGGGCAGTACTTC.